This T cell receptor (beta chain) derives from a study of cytomegalovirus exposure and HLA in healthy donors listed by TCRdb under 2017. A note on the overall study: In an earlier analysis of 587 of the donors, about 270 Gb of sequence data and some 100 million unique TCR beta sequences from roughly 200 million T cells were reported. Roughly 300 gigabases of sequencing data and approximately 80 million unique TCR sequences were included in an early release covering over 600 HLA-typed donors. Among the roughly 400 genotyped donors, around 81% belonged to the genetic ancestry cluster associated with self-reported Caucasian donors. The aim of the study was to test whether cataloging public T cell receptors could identify signatures of past pathogen exposure. The study profiled the T cell repertoires of 500 to 800 subjects by immunosequencing and related them to cytomegalovirus serostatus. Along with the roughly 610-subject first cohort, a separate validation cohort of 120 different subjects was used. To predict cytomegalovirus infection status, the study brought together high-throughput TCR immunosequencing, statistical association of individual TCRs with disease status, and machine learning. A later analysis re-examined previously published TCR beta repertoires from 500 to 700 donors and added high-resolution HLA genotyping to investigate patterns of TCR occurrence. Rather than drawing on any new phenotypic data, the later analysis identified candidate immune exposures from TCR beta sequences and the way those sequences occurred across donors. An earlier analysis of approximately 500 of the donors applied high-throughput TCR beta sequencing to assess whether each TCR beta V gene segment acted as functional or pseudogenic. Alongside the repertoire data, information on donor age, sex, ethnicity and CMV serostatus was compiled. A later genetic analysis took genome-wide SNP genotypes for 398 of the 666 donors and used that subset as a discovery cohort. All discovery cohort repertoires had been generated on a single sequencing platform. HLA typing covered class I and class II loci at four-digit resolution. The number of donors typed differed by locus, with roughly 629-640 for A, B, C, DRB1 and DQB1, roughly 520 for DQA1, 600 to 610 for DPA1, and around 450 for DPB1. A handful of DR-DQ haplotypes were handled as single units for association and clustering because linkage in the cohort was strong. Across approximately 400 genotyped donors of the cohort, an average of roughly 200,000 unique TCR beta nucleotide sequences per donor were sequenced, and roughly 17% of those sequences were non-productive.

Libraries were prepared through the immunoSEQ multiplex PCR assay. The multiplex PCR relied on a mix of 60 forward primers for TCR Vbeta segments and 13 reverse primers for TCR Jbeta segments. The CDR3 region of rearranged TCR beta genes was amplified from genomic DNA with a multiplex PCR assay. The amplified TCR beta libraries were sequenced on the Illumina HiSeq System as 87-base-pair reads. Per the authors' processing: A later analysis counted some 80 million unique TCR beta chains across the 650 to 700 repertoires, and some 11 million of these chains were shared by at least two donors. Raw reads were error-corrected and collapsed into unique sequences with a nearest-neighbor algorithm that merged closely related sequences to remove PCR and sequencing errors. V, D and J gene segments were assigned by aligning CDR3 sequences to IMGT reference sequences. Each retained sequence needed at least a six-nucleotide match to both a V gene segment and a J gene segment. A rearrangement counted as productive if the CDR3 had no stop codons and remained in frame with V and J, and every other rearrangement counted as non-productive. CDR3 was defined according to IMGT convention as the region running from the second conserved V-encoded cysteine to the conserved J-encoded phenylalanine. The earlier analysis of about 590 of the donors excluded sequences that lacked an unambiguous match to a single V gene segment. In an earlier analysis of more than 500 of the donors, a V segment was called functional when productive rearrangements were above 56.7%, and segregating when the standard deviation between donors exceeded 5%. A statistical classification framework was developed to diagnose cytomegalovirus status using the catalog of TCR beta chain sequences. In a later analysis, V and J genes were assigned by comparing TCR nucleotide sequences against IMGT/GENE-DB human TR gene sequences. In a later analysis, CDR3 sequences and most-parsimonious VDJ recombination scenarios were assigned using the TCRdist pipeline. In a later analysis, each TCR beta chain was defined by its CDR3 amino acid sequence together with its V-gene family, and reads lacking a unique V-gene family were excluded. To address suspected cross-contamination and a sequencing artifact, a later analysis removed 550 to 750 highly shared, low-generation-probability nucleotide sequences. In a later analysis, a clonal expansion index was calculated for each public chain from normalized within-repertoire ranks of inferred template counts. A later analysis computed generation probabilities with a VDJ recombination model fitted to out-of-frame rearrangements, and checked the results against IGoR. A later analysis scored TCR-TCR, TCR-HLA and TCR-CMV co-occurrence with hypergeometric tests, applying a repertoire-size bias correction to TCR pairs. To estimate false discovery rates, a later analysis permuted the HLA or CMV assignments 20 times. In a later analysis, co-occurring TCRs were grouped with DBSCAN, and TCRdist sequence similarity was added when clustering was performed within HLA-allele-positive subsets. Repertoires with fewer than 30,000 or more than 120,000 public chains were left out of co-occurrence clustering, as were a handful of repertoires with anomalous nucleotide sharing. TCRdb's version of the immuneACCESS table is confined to in-frame rearrangements and falls short of the full clone set. An unresolved V gene accounts for under half of the shortfall where checked; the remainder is of unknown origin. That table furnishes V, J and clone size, whereas the DNA furnished D and trimming. Present in this sample are approximately 120,000 clones, roughly 82% of which were seen just once. The ten most abundant clones make up 13% of the sample.

About this clone itself: Its target antigen remains unknown. Base qualities are missing; no much larger clone stands one base away.

General findings and caveats noted by the study authors: Broadly in line with IMGT annotations, most TCR beta V segments showed up in productive rearrangements about 87% or about 30% of the time in an earlier analysis of approximately 600 of the donors. In a later analysis, most CMV-associated TCR beta chains were found to appear HLA-restricted, with HLA associations seemingly driven largely by CMV exposure. HLA typing was unavailable for some donors at each locus, so association tests used only the typed subset. Three of the identified cytomegalovirus-associated TCR beta chains were confirmed in vitro to be specific for cytomegalovirus antigens. Sequencing depth was assumed to be roughly uniform across donors in the presence/absence analyses, though that assumption may not hold. V-gene and J-gene trimming of TCR beta chains was associated with a missense DCLRE1C variant in a later genetic analysis, and the association was replicated in an independent cohort. According to a later genetic analysis, donors in an Asian-associated ancestry cluster had fewer N-insertions in productive TCRs than the approximately 630-donor mean. A cluster of highly shared sequence variants was judged likely to be a technical artifact of the sequencing pipeline. Assigning TCR associations to individual alleles was difficult when HLA alleles, especially DR and DQ, strongly co-occurred. A later analysis associated around 16,000 TCR beta sequences with specific HLA alleles at a false discovery rate of 0.05. In the study, roughly 160 TCR beta chains were listed as associated with cytomegalovirus. The earlier analysis of some 540 of the donors excluded roughly 17 rarely observed V segments, including chromosome 9 orphons, because counts were too low. A later analysis found that TCR association rates varied across HLA loci, with DRB1 alleles showing the most associated TCRs and HLA-C alleles the fewest. The only immune exposure information available for the cohort was CMV serostatus. A further reported finding was that TCR beta sequences accurately predicted the HLA-A and HLA-B alleles for most subjects in the first cohort. The authors suggested that the approach could potentially be extended to other disease states and immunological phenotypes. The classifier was reported to diagnose cytomegalovirus status with high specificity and sensitivity in both the original and validation cohorts. Only TCR beta chains were sequenced in this cohort, and the absence of alpha or paired-chain data limited detectable features. In a later analysis, several top co-occurrence clusters were reported to appear linked to parvovirus B19, influenza, CMV and Epstein-Barr virus. In a later analysis, HLA-associated TCR beta chains were found to be more clonally expanded and to have lower generation probabilities than equally common non-associated chains. Correlated functional status among segregating V segments might reflect linkage disequilibrium, but an unknown experimental factor could not be ruled out. While some public TCRs were present in many individuals, most TCR sequences turned up only very rarely across donors.

The cohort comprised some 730 healthy bone marrow donors. At the time of sampling, every cohort member was nominally healthy, though immune exposures that went unrecorded were likely present. The donor tested CMV seropositive, placing the donor among the 310 or so seropositive members of the cohort. A peripheral blood sample was collected from each donor, and TCR beta sequencing was performed on peripheral blood mononuclear cells. The Qiagen DNeasy Blood Extraction Kit was used to extract genomic DNA from the blood cell samples. The sequencing sample was made of PBMCs. The TCR was taken from a woman in her sixties in good health and CMV-seropositive.

CDR3 region: CASRGQAGQPQHF. The nucleotide sequence is TGTGCCAGCAGAGGACAGGCAGGGCAGCCCCAGCATTTT. Here the chain combines TRBV6-5 and TRBJ1-5; TRBD1 lines up with 7 middle nucleotides. Via the germline V gene, CDR1 is MNHEY and CDR2 SVGAGI. V is cut back by 6 bases and J by 7 bases, with 6 bases in the junction unmatched. Including cysteine and phenylalanine, the CDR3 has 13 amino acids. Only CDR3 DNA is held: 39 bases, read in frame from base 1.